Described below is a single T cell receptor beta chain sequence and its context. Its specific antigen is unknown. Given a much more abundant clone one base away, this may be a read error. The library was obtained by PCR. Instrument used: Illumina HiSeq 4000. High-throughput sequencing was used to profile the TCR beta-chain CDR3 region of every patient. Regarding the original processing steps: A classifier to discriminate distant-metastatic papillary thyroid cancer patients was built from CDR3 differences across clinicopathological groups. The Shannon index was used to measure repertoire diversity, and the Morisita-Horn index was used to measure how similar tumor and blood repertoires were. The public reads were quality trimmed at Q25 with fastp and then assembled into clones with MiXCR by TCRdb, keeping productive beta chains. TCRdb assigned the V and J calls; the authors' analysis was not used. A total of 5,500 or so clones appear in this sample, under 30% of them only once. Jointly, the top ten make up 20% to 30% of the sample.

The data were obtained in a study of metastatic and nonmetastatic thyroid tumors (dated by TCRdb to about 2020). Regarding the study in general: The researchers compared repertoires between peripheral blood samples and tumor or nodule tissue samples from patients with malignant or benign thyroid disease. Points the paper makes about the study in general: In both blood and tumor samples, TCR beta diversity was reported to be significantly higher in malignant tumors than in benign nodules.

The CDR3 contains 14 residues, cysteine and phenylalanine counted. Only the CDR3 DNA is retained, 42 bases long and in frame from the first base. According to the germline V gene (reference sequence), CDR1 reads LNHDA and CDR2 reads SQIVND. V loses 2 bases of germline sequence and J loses 7 bases, and the interval between the two ends is 11 bases. No treatment had been received by any patient before thyroid surgery. Using T-cell receptor beta sequencing, the researchers looked back retrospectively at clinical samples from patients, gathered between about 2012 and 2019. The chain is encoded by TRBV19 joined to TRBJ2-2, with TRBD2 as a weak D call on 6 bases. The TCR comes from a female donor with papillary thyroid cancer or a benign thyroid nodule (not recorded which). Some clones in this sample may be carry-over from other donors' samples. Sample: adjacent normal tissue. The DNA reads as follows: TGTGCCAGTAGTATATCCAGGGAGGACGGGGAGCTGTTTTTT. The resulting protein is CASSISREDGELFF.